These 27 T cell receptor beta chains share one sample of origin, sequenced in a study of OX40 agonist ivuxolimab in advanced cancers. The data were produced by immunoSEQ multiplex PCR, yet TCRdb's version contains in-frame clones alone and is incomplete. The table has around 50,000 clones, about 87% seen once. The starting material was CD4+ or CD8+ T cells sorted from blood, obtained in a trial of the OX40 agonist ivuxolimab. These receptors came from an adult with an advanced solid tumor such as melanoma, head and neck, liver or kidney cancer.

This chain links TRBV6-5 with TRBJ1-2; D is unresolved. Trimming cost V 5 bases and J 0 bases, with 10 bases left between them. CDR1 MNHEY and CDR2 SVGAGI come from the germline V gene. The CDR3 has 14 amino acids. CDR3 region: CASSPDYANYGYTF. CDR3 nucleotide sequence: TGTGCCAGCAGTCCTGACTATGCTAACTATGGCTACACCTTC.

The CDR3 spells CASSRDGYSGANVLTF. The CDR3 DNA reads as TGTGCCAGCAGCCGGGACGGATACTCTGGGGCCAACGTCCTGACTTTC. The rearrangement joins TRBV7-2 to TRBJ2-6; D assignment may be TRBD1 or TRBD2 (5 bases each). Looked up from germline, CDR1 is SGHTA and CDR2 is FQGNSA. The CDR3 has 16 amino acids. Trimming left V 5 bases short and J 0 bases short, with 11 bases between.

The chain uses TRBV11-2 and TRBJ2-3; 9 nucleotides agree with TRBD2. CDR1 and CDR2 (germline): SGHAT, FQNNGV. J gave up 14 bases and V 5 bases, and 20 bases lay outside the gene matches. This CDR3 spans 16 amino acids. This CDR3 is CASSPQLVAGAQIWYF. In DNA, the CDR3 is TGTGCCAGCAGCCCGCAGCTGGTAGCGGGGGCCCAGATTTGGTATTTT.

CDR3 DNA: TGTGCCATCAGTGAGTCGGGAAACTATGGCTACACCTTC. Translating gives CAISESGNYGYTF. The rearrangement joins TRBV10-3 to TRBJ1-2; no definite D call. The CDR3 contains 13 residues. V lost 0 bases and J lost 2, with 4 bases in between. From germline, CDR1 is ENHRY and CDR2 SYGVKD.

The gene calls are TRBV6-1 and TRBJ2-1, with 10 bases matching TRBD2. This CDR3 is 16 amino acids long. Trimming at V came to 1 base and at J to 9 bases, leaving 9 bases not matched to a gene. The germline V gene encodes CDR1 MNHNS and CDR2 SASEGT. The CDR3 here is CASSEVPAGGQGEQFF. DNA for the CDR3: TGTGCCAGCAGTGAAGTCCCAGCGGGGGGGCAAGGTGAGCAGTTCTTC.

This chain connects TRBV5-8 to TRBJ2-3, with D possibly being TRBD1 (6 bases). CDR3 length: 13 amino acids. Trimming cost V 4 bases and J 5 bases, with 11 bases left between them. Germline CDR1 is SGHTS and CDR2 is YDEGEE. The CDR3, as DNA: TGTGCCAGCAGCCGGGACACATTAGATACGCAGTATTTT. Residues: CASSRDTLDTQYF.

The genes are TRBV19 and TRBJ1-5; D is undetermined. The CDR3 has 15 amino acids. Germline CDR1 LNHDA, CDR2 SQIVND (reference sequence). The V gene lost 5 bases and the J gene lost 11 bases, with 22 bases spanning the gap. CDR3 nucleotide sequence: TGTGCCAGTAGTGTACTCAGGACGGATATCAGCGCCCAGCATTTT. Translating gives CASSVLRTDISAQHF.

The chain joins TRBV4-1 to TRBJ1-2; 7 bases are shared with TRBD1. The V gene's germline CDR1 is MGHRA and CDR2 YSYEKL. The V segment lost 6 bases and the J segment 0 bases; nucleotides outside the gene matches: 7. CDR3 size: 15 residues. CDR3: CASSLSGTANYGYTF. As DNA, the CDR3 is TGCGCCAGCAGTCTCTCCGGGACAGCTAACTATGGCTACACCTTC.

The genes are TRBV28 and TRBJ1-3, with D perhaps TRBD1 (5 bases). CDR3 size: 16 residues. Per germline, CDR1 MDHEN and CDR2 SYDVKM. The ends were cut back, 3 bases at V and 2 bases at J, with 14 bases in the middle. The CDR3 here is CASSFRQRNAGNTIYF. The CDR3 nucleotides read TGTGCCAGCAGTTTTAGACAGAGAAACGCTGGAAACACCATATATTTT. The whole variable domain, filled in from reference TRBV28 and TRBJ1-3, reads DVKVTQSSRYLVKRTGEKVFLECVQDMDHENMFWYRQDPGLGLRLIYFSYDVKMKEKGDIPEGYSVSREKKERFSLILESASTNQTSMYLCASSFRQRNAGNTIYFGEGSWLTVV.

The chain is built from TRBV6-1 and TRBJ1-2, with TRBD1 matching over 8 bases. This CDR3 has 17 residues. CDR1 and CDR2 from the germline V gene are MNHNS and SASEGT. V lost 4 bases, J lost 5 bases, and 15 bases stayed unmatched. The CDR3 bases are TGTGCCAGCAGTGCTCCGCTCCCCACAGACAGGGGATATGGCTACACCTTC. This translates into CASSAPLPTDRGYGYTF.

This rearrangement joins TRBV7-8 to TRBJ1-2; 7 bases line up with TRBD1. The CDR3 runs 14 residues. The junction had 8 bases not matched to a gene; V was cut back by 6 bases and J by 4 bases. CDR1 SGHVS and CDR2 FQNEAQ come from the germline V gene. The CDR3 sequence: CASRATGESYGYTF. The CDR3 DNA reads as TGTGCCAGCAGAGCTACAGGGGAAAGCTATGGCTACACCTTC. Full variable domain (rest looked up from reference TRBV7-8 and TRBJ1-2): GAGVSQSPRYKVAKRGQDVALRCDPISGHVSLFWYQQALGQGPEFLTYFQNEAQLDKSGLPSDRFFAERPEGSVSTLKIQRTQQEDSAVYLCASRATGESYGYTFGSGTRLTVV.

This clone has only one observation. The V call is TRBV28, the J call TRBJ1-1; D perhaps matches TRBD1 (5 bases). Germline V gives CDR1 MDHEN, CDR2 SYDVKM. Trimming removed 4 bases at V and 5 bases at J, with 11 bases between. This CDR3 is built from 13 residues. CDR3 coding DNA: TGTGCCAGCAGTTACGGGGGGAGGACTGAAGCTTTCTTT. Translated: CASSYGGRTEAFF.

The genes are TRBV19 and TRBJ1-1, with 7 bases matching TRBD1. This CDR3 region has 15 residues. The V gene's germline CDR1 is LNHDA and CDR2 SQIVND (reference sequence). Trimming cost V 5 bases and J 3 bases; bases outside gene matches: 9. CDR3 in amino acids: CASSPYRGGYTEAFF. Written as DNA, the CDR3 is TGTGCCAGTAGTCCGTACAGGGGAGGGTACACTGAAGCTTTCTTT.

This clone was seen a handful of times. The V and J genes are TRBV9 and TRBJ2-4; D unresolved. The CDR3 consists of 14 residues. Between the trimmed V and J ends, which lost 3 bases and 0 bases, there was a span of 7 bases. Germline CDR1 SGDLS, CDR2 YYNGEE. The CDR3 sequence is CASSADLAKNIQYF. CDR3 sequence (DNA): TGTGCCAGCAGCGCAGATCTAGCCAAAAACATTCAGTACTTC.

CDR3 DNA sequence: TGTGCCAGCAGTTTAAGGGGGACTCCTGGGGCCAACGTCCTGACTTTC. Its protein product is CASSLRGTPGANVLTF. The chain joins TRBV28 to TRBJ2-6, with D tentatively TRBD1 or TRBD2 (6 bases each). There are 16 residues in the CDR3. Deletions cut 2 bases from V and 2 bases from J, with 10 bases between. Germline V gene data show CDR1 as MDHEN and CDR2 as SYDVKM.

The rearrangement links TRBV27 to TRBJ2-1; D unresolved. The CDR3 has 14 amino acids. CDR1 and CDR2 from the germline V gene are MNHEY and SMNVEV (reference sequence). With 2 bases removed from V and 0 bases from J, the gap between germline ends came to 5 bases. CDR3 DNA: TGTGCCAGCAGTTTAAGCGTCTCCTACAATGAGCAGTTCTTC. This encodes CASSLSVSYNEQFF.

This chain links TRBV27 with TRBJ1-1, with 8 bases identical to TRBD1. J was trimmed by 1 base and V by 11 bases; bases with no gene match: 12. The CDR3 covers 15 residues. The germline V gene encodes CDR1 MNHEY and CDR2 SMNVEV (reference sequence). CDR3 sequence: CAGPTGVCSNTEAFF. DNA for the CDR3: TGTGCCGGCCCGACAGGGGTCTGTTCGAACACTGAAGCTTTCTTT.

This clone came up once. J is TRBJ2-5 and V is TRBV14, with 8 bases matching TRBD2. The CDR3 is made up of 14 amino acids. The junction had 2 bases not matched to a gene; V was cut back by 4 bases and J by 1 base. Germline CDR1 and CDR2: SGHDN and FVKESK. Here the CDR3 DNA reads TGTGCCAGCAGCCGCGCGGGGGGCCAAGAGACCCAGTACTTC. It is translated as CASSRAGGQETQYF.

The chain links TRBV29-1 to TRBJ2-3, with 15 bases matching TRBD2. This CDR3 spans 16 amino acids. CDR1 and CDR2 (germline): SQVTM, ANQGSEA. V was clipped by 5 bases and J by 0 bases; unmatched bases: 3. CDR3 in DNA: TGCAGCGTTTCGGGACTAGCGGGGGGAAGCACAGATACGCAGTATTTT. This sequence encodes CSVSGLAGGSTDTQYF.

The J gene is TRBJ2-5, the V gene TRBV28; D is unresolved. The end of the DNA fits TRBJ2-7 better, so the J call may be wrong. The CDR3 runs 11 residues. Germline V CDR1 and CDR2: MDHEN, SYDVKM. CDR3 loop: CASSLGSEQYF. In DNA, the CDR3 is TGTGCCAGCAGTTTAGGCAGCGAGCAGTACTTC.

The V and J genes are TRBV6-1 and TRBJ2-5; 8 nucleotides match TRBD1. Germline trimming cut 7 bases from V and 4 bases from J; bases unmatched to any gene: 8. Germline CDR1 MNHNS, CDR2 SASEGT. CDR3 length: 14 residues. The CDR3 bases are TGTGCCAGCACACTCCAGGGGGCACGAGAGACCCAGTACTTC. It translates to CASTLQGARETQYF.

The V call is TRBV7-2, the J call TRBJ1-5; 9 bases are shared with TRBD1. Germline assignment: CDR1 SGHTA and CDR2 FQGNSA. The CDR3 extends over 14 amino acids. V gave up 3 bases and J gave up 6 bases; unmatched junction bases: 3. The CDR3, as DNA: TGTGCCAGCAGCTTGGGACAGGGTGGTCAGCCCCAGCATTTT. This codes for CASSLGQGGQPQHF.

The rearrangement joins TRBV6-1 to TRBJ2-3, with 7 bases matching TRBD1. From germline, CDR1 is MNHNS and CDR2 SASEGT. V was clipped by 3 bases and J by 5 bases; unmatched bases: 8. The CDR3 sequence is 15 residues long. The CDR3 DNA sequence: TGTGCCAGCAGTGAGGGCAGGGGGACGGGAGATACGCAGTATTTT. Translation: CASSEGRGTGDTQYF.

This clone was counted once. The rearrangement joins TRBV19 to TRBJ1-2; 7 nucleotides match TRBD1. The V gene end was trimmed by 4 bases and the J gene end by 7 bases; junction bases not matched to a gene: 15. The length of the CDR3 is 16 residues. Germline-derived CDR1 and CDR2 are LNHDA and SQIVND (reference sequence). The CDR3 nucleotides read TGTGCCAGTAGTACTCCTCCCACAGGGGATGTTCGTGGCTACACCTTC. As protein: CASSTPPTGDVRGYTF.

This clone occurred a few times. The V call is TRBV30, the J call TRBJ1-4; 7 positions match TRBD1. This CDR3 is 14 amino acids long. The V gene end was trimmed by 4 bases and the J gene end by 8 bases; junction bases not matched to a gene: 10. Germline values: CDR1 GTSNPN, CDR2 SVGIG (reference sequence). The CDR3 DNA reads as TGTGCCTGGAAAAATCGACAGGGTGGAGAAAAACTGTTTTTT. This sequence encodes CAWKNRQGGEKLFF.

The chain combines TRBV28 with TRBJ1-5; perhaps TRBD1 as D (5 bases). The CDR3 extends over 16 amino acids. V lost 8 bases, J lost 0 bases, and 17 bases lay in between. CDR1 and CDR2 from the germline V gene are MDHEN and SYDVKM. The CDR3 reads CASGVGGRNSNQPQHF. The CDR3 DNA is TGTGCCAGCGGGGTCGGGGGACGAAATAGCAATCAGCCCCAGCATTTT. The whole variable domain, filled in from reference TRBV28 and TRBJ1-5, reads DVKVTQSSRYLVKRTGEKVFLECVQDMDHENMFWYRQDPGLGLRLIYFSYDVKMKEKGDIPEGYSVSREKKERFSLILESASTNQTSMYLCASGVGGRNSNQPQHFGDGTRLSIL.

This chain uses TRBV2 with TRBJ1-2; D is unclear. Trimming stripped 3 bases from V and 5 bases from J, with 10 bases between. Germline loops: CDR1 SNHLY, CDR2 FYNNEI. The CDR3 contains 13 residues. CDR3 region: CASSDGLGYGYTF. The CDR3 coding sequence is TGTGCCAGCAGTGATGGACTGGGGTATGGCTACACCTTC.